These T cell receptor beta chains were read from a single sample in a study of cytomegalovirus exposure and HLA in healthy donors. Sequencing was performed with immunoSEQ multiplex PCR; in TCRdb, only in-frame clones are kept and a portion is missing. The sample consists of fewer than 90,000 clones, around 94% of them appearing once. The sample comprised PBMCs. The receptors originated from a woman in her late teens or twenties in good health and CMV-seronegative. Each CDR3 is given with its conserved first and last residue. D genes are given only for firm matches. Rows give clone size only sometimes, using once, few, many, or a class for an expanded clone.

TRBJ2-2,.,.,TRBV28,CASSSDTGELFF,TGTGCCAGCAGTTCAGACACCGGGGAGCTGTTTTTT
TRBJ2-5,.,TRBD1,TRBV5-4,CASSLAPRTGGLQETQYF,TGTGCCAGCAGCTTGGCGCCGAGGACAGGGGGTCTGCAAGAGACCCAGTACTTC
TRBJ1-4,once,TRBD1,TRBV7-9,CASSLTGVANEKLFF,TGTGCCAGCAGCCTGACAGGGGTGGCTAATGAAAAACTGTTTTTT
TRBJ1-2,.,.,TRBV9,CASTKNAGEGGYTF,TGTGCCAGCACTAAAAACGCGGGGGAGGGTGGCTACACCTTC
TRBJ1-1,.,TRBD1,TRBV5-1,CASSLDRGRMGTEAFF,TGCGCCAGCAGCCTCGACAGGGGGCGGATGGGCACTGAAGCTTTCTTT
TRBJ2-3,.,.,TRBV7-8,CASSLGRRSALGTDTQYF,TGTGCCAGCAGCTTAGGGCGGCGTAGCGCCTTGGGGACAGATACGCAGTATTTT
TRBJ2-7,.,TRBD2,TRBV10-3,CAISERQRGDHEQYF,TGTGCCATCAGTGAGCGACAGCGGGGGGATCACGAGCAGTACTTC
TRBJ1-4,once,.,TRBV6-6,CASSYSRAELFF,TGTGCCAGCAGTTACTCGAGAGCGGAACTGTTTTTT
TRBJ2-7,.,.,TRBV14,CASSQEVGVYEQYF,TGTGCCAGCAGCCAAGAAGTAGGGGTCTACGAGCAGTACTTC
TRBJ1-6,few,.,TRBV5-4,CASSAGNSYNSPLHF,TGTGCCAGCAGCGCAGGGAACTCCTATAATTCACCCCTCCACTTT
TRBJ1-6,once,.,TRBV30,CAWSSGGSMNSPLHF,TGTGCCTGGAGTTCAGGAGGGTCTATGAATTCACCCCTCCACTTT
TRBJ2-7,.,TRBD1,TRBV2,CASLGTGGIEQYF,TGTGCCAGCCTCGGGACAGGGGGAATCGAGCAGTACTTC
TRBJ2-7,.,TRBD2,TRBV7-7,CASSLGTSGRNEQYF,TGTGCTAGCAGCCTAGGGACTAGCGGGAGGAACGAGCAGTACTTC
TRBJ1-2,.,TRBD1,TRBV19,CASKTGQVGNGYTF,TGTGCCAGTAAAACGGGACAGGTCGGCAATGGCTACACCTTC
TRBJ1-4,.,.,TRBV6-1,CASTRGQNEKLFF,TGTGCCAGCACCCGTGGACAAAATGAAAAACTGTTTTTT
TRBJ2-5,once,.,TRBV7-9,CASSLAQAAQETQYF,TGTGCCAGCAGCTTAGCGCAGGCCGCGCAAGAGACCCAGTACTTC
TRBJ2-1,once,TRBD2,TRBV19,CASSILAGGPSSSYNEQFF,TGTGCCAGTAGTATATTGGCGGGGGGGCCCTCGAGCTCCTACAATGAGCAGTTCTTC
TRBJ2-5,.,.,TRBV4-3,CASSQWTVQETQYF,TGCGCCAGCAGCCAATGGACAGTCCAAGAGACCCAGTACTTC
TRBJ1-1,.,.,TRBV30,CAWSYRAEAFF,TGTGCCTGGAGTTACCGGGCTGAAGCTTTCTTT
TRBJ2-2,.,.,TRBV4-2,CASSQAQGANTGELFF,TGTGCCAGCAGCCAAGCACAGGGAGCGAACACCGGGGAGCTGTTTTTT
TRBJ1-4,.,.,TRBV11-3,CASSPTGLNEKLFF,TGTGCCAGCAGCCCGACAGGACTTAATGAAAAACTGTTTTTT
TRBJ2-3,.,.,TRBV30,CAWSVANLTDTQYF,TGTGCCTGGAGTGTGGCCAACCTCACAGATACGCAGTATTTT
TRBJ2-7,.,.,TRBV6-6,CASFSGVSGYEQYF,TGTGCCAGCTTCAGTGGCGTTTCGGGTTACGAGCAGTACTTC
TRBJ1-1,.,.,TRBV2,CASLQMNTEAFF,TGTGCCAGCTTACAGATGAACACTGAAGCTTTCTTT
TRBJ1-2,.,.,TRBV6-1,CASSEQPKGYGYTF,TGTGCCAGCAGTGAACAACCCAAGGGGTATGGCTACACCTTC
TRBJ2-5,.,TRBD2,TRBV7-2,CASSPQGLAEETQYF,TGTGCCAGCAGCCCGCAAGGACTAGCGGAAGAGACCCAGTACTTC
TRBJ2-1,.,.,TRBV21-1,CASSNAPLAGGSYNEQFF,TGTGCCAGCAGCAACGCTCCGTTAGCGGGAGGATCATACAATGAGCAGTTCTTC
TRBJ1-2,.,.,TRBV29-1,CSVEGQGSYGYTF,TGCAGCGTTGAAGGCCAAGGGAGCTATGGCTACACCTTC
TRBJ2-1,.,TRBD1,TRBV19,CASSIVLTRQGGYNEQFF,TGTGCCAGTAGTATAGTTCTTACTAGACAGGGTGGCTACAATGAGCAGTTCTTC
TRBJ2-3,.,TRBD2,TRBV11-2,CASSFTSGNTDTQYF,TGTGCCAGCAGCTTTACTAGCGGGAACACAGATACGCAGTATTTT
TRBJ2-7,.,.,TRBV11-3,CASSFVPGPYYEQYF,TGTGCCAGCAGCTTCGTGCCAGGGCCATACTACGAGCAGTACTTC
TRBJ2-7,.,TRBD1,TRBV28,CASRPTRQGSYEQYF,TGTGCCAGCAGGCCCACTCGACAGGGATCCTACGAGCAGTACTTC
TRBJ1-5,.,.,TRBV19,CASSIWTENQPQHF,TGTGCCAGTAGTATCTGGACAGAAAATCAGCCCCAGCATTTT
TRBJ2-7,once,TRBD1,TRBV12-5,CASGPGQAYEQYF,TGTGCTAGTGGCCCAGGACAGGCCTACGAGCAGTACTTC
TRBJ1-1,.,TRBD1,TRBV6-5,CASSSDRGVDTEAFF,TGTGCCAGCAGTTCTGACAGGGGCGTGGACACTGAAGCTTTCTTT
TRBJ1-5,.,.,TRBV19,CASSPPGISLPQHF,TGTGCCAGTAGCCCCCCAGGGATTAGTCTGCCCCAGCATTTT
TRBJ1-1,.,.,TRBV5-1,CASSLMRGNTEAFF,TGCGCCAGCAGCTTGATGCGGGGGAACACTGAAGCTTTCTTT